This passage covers 10 T cell receptor beta chains from one sample sequenced in a study of response to subunit inactivated influenza vaccine. MiXCR was run by TCRdb on the RT-PCR reads, yielding one entry per CDR3 protein. Among about 190,000 distinct CDR3 sequences, approximately 14% were seen once, and the ten largest hold about 28%. The material sequenced was CD8+ T cells sorted from PBMCs, taken about 5 days after vaccination. All receptors come from a man aged 45-65 years who received an inactivated influenza vaccine.

The chain uses TRBV5-3 and TRBJ2-7, with TRBD2 matching 7 bases. TRBV5-3 has ORF status, its function being uncertain. J lost 2 bases, V lost 9 bases, and 11 bases had no gene match. The CDR3 runs 14 residues. The CDR3 region has the DNA TGTGCCATCAGCCCTGGACTAGGGGCCTACGAGCAGTACTTC. It specifies CAISPGLGAYEQYF.

The chain links TRBV11-3 to TRBJ2-1; TRBD2 is a possible D gene (5 bases). The V end lost 3 bases, the J end lost 7 bases, and 10 bases lay between the germline ends. The CDR3 is 13 residues long. Germline V gene sequence: CDR1 SGHNT, CDR2 YENEEA. The CDR3 is CASSFRRGNEQFF. In DNA, the CDR3 is TGTGCCAGCAGCTTTAGACGAGGGAATGAGCAGTTCTTC.

This clonotype was picked up a small number of times. The chain uses TRBV2 and TRBJ1-6, with TRBD1 identical over 9 bases. The length of the CDR3 is 15 residues. CDR1 is SNHLY, CDR2 FYNNEI, per germline. With V trimmed by 4 bases and J by 7 bases, 5 bases remained unmatched. The CDR3 region is CASSAQTGGNSPLHF. The CDR3 nucleotides are TGTGCCAGCAGTGCCCAGACAGGGGGGAATTCACCCCTCCACTTT.

The CDR3 DNA reads TGTGCCAGCAGCCGGGGACTAGCGGGAGACGAGCAGTACTTC. Protein: CASSRGLAGDEQYF. The chain recombines TRBV3-1 with TRBJ2-7; 14 nucleotides line up with TRBD2. In germline, CDR1 is LGHDT, CDR2 YNNKEL (reference sequence). J gave up 5 bases and V 4 bases, and 1 base lay outside the gene matches. The CDR3 loop spans 14 amino acids.

This clonotype was found a few times. This chain links TRBV2 with TRBJ2-1; unclear D gene. Germline V CDR1 and CDR2: SNHLY, FYNNEI. CDR3 length: 11 residues. The V gene lost 4 bases and the J gene lost 7 bases, with 5 bases spanning the gap. As DNA, the CDR3 is TGTGCCAGCAGTGGACTTAATGAGCAGTTCTTC. It encodes CASSGLNEQFF.

In its sample, this clonotype was seen many times. The rearrangement uses TRBV28 and TRBJ2-7, with TRBD1 matching over 7 bases. CDR1 and CDR2 (germline): MDHEN, SYDVKM. Trimming took 4 bases from V and 0 from J; bases not matched to a gene: 18. The CDR3 is 19 amino acids. The CDR3: CASSSLLGTVDTSSYEQYF. The DNA for the CDR3 is TGTGCCAGCAGTTCCCTCCTAGGGACAGTTGATACGAGCTCCTACGAGCAGTACTTC.

This clonotype has more than one count but fewer than ten. The chain carries TRBV15 and TRBJ2-3, with D perhaps TRBD2 (7 bases). This CDR3 contains 16 residues. V lost 5 bases and J lost 6, with 21 bases in between. Germline V gene lookup returns CDR1 LNHNV and CDR2 YYDKDF (reference sequence). The CDR3 spells CATSSARGGRLDTQYF. The CDR3 bases are TGTGCCACCAGCTCCGCAAGGGGGGGAAGGTTGGATACGCAGTATTTT.

This clonotype has just a few counts. The CDR3 is CASSLATGTGELFF. The CDR3 DNA reads as TGTGCCAGCAGCTTAGCTACAGGCACCGGGGAGCTGTTTTTT. This chain connects TRBV7-9 to TRBJ2-2; D may be TRBD1 (5 bases). The CDR3 is 14 residues long. Deletions cut 0 bases from V and 4 bases from J, with 6 bases between. Germline loops: CDR1 SEHNR, CDR2 FQNEAQ (reference sequence). Full variable domain (missing parts from reference TRBV7-9 and TRBJ2-2): DTGVSQNPRHKITKRGQNVTFRCDPISEHNRLYWYRQTLGQGPEFLTYFQNEAQLEKSRLLSDRFSAERPKGSFSTLEIQRTEQGDSAMYLCASSLATGTGELFFGEGSRLTVL.

This clonotype has more than one count but fewer than ten. The J gene is TRBJ2-1, the V gene TRBV4-1, with 9 bases aligning to TRBD2. J was trimmed by 1 base and V by 3 bases; bases with no gene match: 4. This CDR3 is built from 16 residues. CDR1 is MGHRA and CDR2 is YSYEKL in the germline V gene. CDR3 nucleotides: TGCGCCAGCAGCCACATAGCGGGGGCGTCCTACAATGAGCAGTTCTTC. Translation: CASSHIAGASYNEQFF.

The genes are TRBV29-1 and TRBJ1-1, with a tentative D call TRBD1 (6 bases). The germline V gene has CDR1 SQVTM and CDR2 ANQGSEA. This CDR3 spans 16 amino acids. V dropped 7 bases and J dropped 6 bases, with 27 bases sitting between them. The CDR3 nucleotides are TGCAGCGCCGAGTGGTTAGGACGACAGGTCGGGGCTGAAGCTTTCTTT. Its translation is CSAEWLGRQVGAEAFF.